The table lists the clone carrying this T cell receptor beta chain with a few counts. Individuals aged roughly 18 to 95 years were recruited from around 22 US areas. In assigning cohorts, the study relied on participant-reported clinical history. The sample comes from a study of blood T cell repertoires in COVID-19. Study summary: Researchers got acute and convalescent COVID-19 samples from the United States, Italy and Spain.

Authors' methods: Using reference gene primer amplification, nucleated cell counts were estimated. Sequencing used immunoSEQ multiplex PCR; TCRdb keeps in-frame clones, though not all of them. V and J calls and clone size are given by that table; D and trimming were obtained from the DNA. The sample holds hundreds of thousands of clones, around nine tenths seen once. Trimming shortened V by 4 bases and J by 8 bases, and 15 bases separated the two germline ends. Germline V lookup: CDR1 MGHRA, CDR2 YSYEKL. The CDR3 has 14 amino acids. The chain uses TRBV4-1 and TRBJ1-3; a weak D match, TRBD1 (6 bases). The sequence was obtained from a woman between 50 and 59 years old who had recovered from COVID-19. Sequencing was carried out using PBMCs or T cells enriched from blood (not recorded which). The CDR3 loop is CASSLPTGFDTIYF. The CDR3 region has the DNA TGCGCCAGCAGCCTACCAACAGGGTTCGACACCATATATTTT.